The T cell receptor (beta chain) under discussion was sequenced for a study of cytomegalovirus exposure and HLA in healthy donors. Across the whole study: The 550 to 800 first-cohort repertoires and the approximately 110 validation repertoires shared the same platform, a later analysis reported.

Here immunoSEQ multiplex PCR was the method, and the copy in TCRdb shows in-frame clones only, minus some. The data hold around 120,000 clones, with approximately 89% observed a single time. V was cut by 2 bases and J by 4 bases, with 11 bases left in between. The germline V gene has CDR1 MNHNY and CDR2 SVGAGI (reference sequence). The CDR3 covers 14 residues. The sequenced material came from PBMCs. The V gene is TRBV6-6, the J gene TRBJ2-5; D gene uncertain. This TCR came from a man between 18 and 29 years old in good health and CMV-seronegative. The CDR3: CASSYPGSLETQYF. DNA for the CDR3: TGTGCCAGCAGTTACCCCGGGTCTTTAGAGACCCAGTACTTC.